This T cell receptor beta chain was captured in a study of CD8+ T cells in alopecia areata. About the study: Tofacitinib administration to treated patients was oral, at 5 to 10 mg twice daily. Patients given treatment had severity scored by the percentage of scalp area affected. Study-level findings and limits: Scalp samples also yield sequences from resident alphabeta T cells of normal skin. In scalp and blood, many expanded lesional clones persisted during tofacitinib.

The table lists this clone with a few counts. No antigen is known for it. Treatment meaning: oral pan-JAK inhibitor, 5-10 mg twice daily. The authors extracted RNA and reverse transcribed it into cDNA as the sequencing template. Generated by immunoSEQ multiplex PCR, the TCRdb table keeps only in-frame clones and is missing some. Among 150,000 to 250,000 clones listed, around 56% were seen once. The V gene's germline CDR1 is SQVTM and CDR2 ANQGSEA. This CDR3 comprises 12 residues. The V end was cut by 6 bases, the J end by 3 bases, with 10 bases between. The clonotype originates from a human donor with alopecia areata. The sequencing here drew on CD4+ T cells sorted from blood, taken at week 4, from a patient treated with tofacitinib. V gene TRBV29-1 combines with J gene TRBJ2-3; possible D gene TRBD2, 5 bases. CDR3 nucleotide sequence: TGCAGCGTAGTCACTAGTACAGATACGCAGTATTTT. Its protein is CSVVTSTDTQYF.